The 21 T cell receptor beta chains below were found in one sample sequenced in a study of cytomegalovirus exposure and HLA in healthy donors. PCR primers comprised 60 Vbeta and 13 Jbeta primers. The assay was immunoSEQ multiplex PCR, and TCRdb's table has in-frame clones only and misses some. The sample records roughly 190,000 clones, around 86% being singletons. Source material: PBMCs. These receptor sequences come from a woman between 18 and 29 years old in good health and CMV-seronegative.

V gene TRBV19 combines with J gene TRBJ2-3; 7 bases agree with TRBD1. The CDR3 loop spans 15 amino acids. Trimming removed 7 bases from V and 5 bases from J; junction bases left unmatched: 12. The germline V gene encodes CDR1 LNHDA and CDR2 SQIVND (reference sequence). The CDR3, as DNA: TGTGCCAGTATGAGGGGGCGCGAGGATCAAGATACGCAGTATTTT. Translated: CASMRGREDQDTQYF.

This CDR3 is CASSLGGGPGGEQYF. CDR3 DNA: TGTGCCAGCAGCTTAGGCGGGGGGCCAGGAGGGGAGCAGTACTTC. This chain connects TRBV7-2 to TRBJ2-7; 8 bases are a match to TRBD2. The CDR3 is 15 amino acids. J was trimmed by 7 bases and V by 1 base; bases with no gene match: 9. Looked up from germline, CDR1 is SGHTA and CDR2 is FQGNSA. The complete variable domain, with remaining parts taken from reference TRBV7-2 and TRBJ2-7, reads GAGVSQSPSNKVTEKGKDVELRCDPISGHTALYWYRQSLGQGLEFLIYFQGNSAPDKSGLPSDRFSAERTGGSVSTLTIQRTQQEDSAVYLCASSLGGGPGGEQYFGPGTRLTVT.

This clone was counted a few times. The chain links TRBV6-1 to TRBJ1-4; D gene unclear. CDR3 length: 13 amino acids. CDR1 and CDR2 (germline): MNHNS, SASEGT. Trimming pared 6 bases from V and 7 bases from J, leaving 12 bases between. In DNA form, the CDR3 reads TGTGCCAGCAGCGAGACGAGAGGTGAAAAACTGTTTTTT. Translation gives CASSETRGEKLFF.

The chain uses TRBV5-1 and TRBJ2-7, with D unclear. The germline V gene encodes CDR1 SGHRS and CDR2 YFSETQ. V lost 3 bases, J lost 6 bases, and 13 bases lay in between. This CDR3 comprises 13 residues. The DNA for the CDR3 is TGCGCCAGCAGCTACTCCTCGGGTGGCGAGCAGTACTTC. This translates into CASSYSSGGEQYF.

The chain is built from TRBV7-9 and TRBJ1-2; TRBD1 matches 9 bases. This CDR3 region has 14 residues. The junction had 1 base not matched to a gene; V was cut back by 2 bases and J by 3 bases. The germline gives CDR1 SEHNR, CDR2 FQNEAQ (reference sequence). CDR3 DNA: TGTGCCAGCAGCTTAAGGGACAGGGACTATGGCTACACCTTC. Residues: CASSLRDRDYGYTF.

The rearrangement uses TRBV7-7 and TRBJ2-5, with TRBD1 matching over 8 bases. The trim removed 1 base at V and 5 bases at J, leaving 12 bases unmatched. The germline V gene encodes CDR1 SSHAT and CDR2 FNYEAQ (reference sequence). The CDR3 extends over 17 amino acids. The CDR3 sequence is CASSLGWGRGRAETQYF. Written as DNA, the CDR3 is TGTGCCAGCAGCTTAGGGTGGGGCAGGGGGCGCGCGGAGACCCAGTACTTC. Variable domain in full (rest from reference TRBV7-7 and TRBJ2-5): GAGVSQSPRYKVTKRGQDVTLRCDPISSHATLYWYQQALGQGPEFLTYFNYEAQPDKSGLPSDRFSAERPEGSISTLTIQRTEQRDSAMYRCASSLGWGRGRAETQYFGPGTRLLVL.

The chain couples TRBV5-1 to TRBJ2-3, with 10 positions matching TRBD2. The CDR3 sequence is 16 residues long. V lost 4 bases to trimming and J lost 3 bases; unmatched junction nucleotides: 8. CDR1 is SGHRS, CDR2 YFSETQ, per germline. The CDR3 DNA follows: TGCGCCAGCAGCCCGAGCGGGGGGGCGCGAACAGATACGCAGTATTTT. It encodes CASSPSGGARTDTQYF.

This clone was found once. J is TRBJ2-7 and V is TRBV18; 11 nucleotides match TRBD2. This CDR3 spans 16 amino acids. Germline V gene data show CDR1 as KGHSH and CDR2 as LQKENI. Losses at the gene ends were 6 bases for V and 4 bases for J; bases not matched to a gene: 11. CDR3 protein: CASSQSGVAGGYEQYF. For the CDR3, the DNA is TGTGCCAGCTCGCAGTCCGGGGTAGCGGGAGGGTACGAGCAGTACTTC.

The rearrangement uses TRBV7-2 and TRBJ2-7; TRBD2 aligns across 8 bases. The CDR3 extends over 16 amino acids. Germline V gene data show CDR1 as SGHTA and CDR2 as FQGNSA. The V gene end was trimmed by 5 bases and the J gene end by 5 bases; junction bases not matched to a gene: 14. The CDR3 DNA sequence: TGTGCCAGCAGCCCGGGCAGTAGCGGGATAGAAAACGAGCAGTACTTC. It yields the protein CASSPGSSGIENEQYF.

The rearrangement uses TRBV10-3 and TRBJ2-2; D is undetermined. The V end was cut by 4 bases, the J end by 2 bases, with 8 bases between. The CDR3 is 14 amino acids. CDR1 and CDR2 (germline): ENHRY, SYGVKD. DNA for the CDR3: TGTGCCATCAGTGGTGGAGTTAACACCGGGGAGCTGTTTTTT. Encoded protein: CAISGGVNTGELFF.

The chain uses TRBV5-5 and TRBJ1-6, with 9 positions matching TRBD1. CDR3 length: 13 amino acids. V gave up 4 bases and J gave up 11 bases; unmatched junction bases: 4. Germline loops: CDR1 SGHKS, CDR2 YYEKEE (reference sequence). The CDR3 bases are TGTGCCAGCAGCGGGACAGGGAACACACCCCTCCACTTT. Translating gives CASSGTGNTPLHF.

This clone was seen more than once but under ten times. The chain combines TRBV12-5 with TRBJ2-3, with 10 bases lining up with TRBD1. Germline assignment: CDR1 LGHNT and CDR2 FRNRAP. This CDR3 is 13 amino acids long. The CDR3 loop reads CATGTGDTDTQYF. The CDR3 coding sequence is TGTGCCACGGGGACAGGGGACACAGATACGCAGTATTTT.

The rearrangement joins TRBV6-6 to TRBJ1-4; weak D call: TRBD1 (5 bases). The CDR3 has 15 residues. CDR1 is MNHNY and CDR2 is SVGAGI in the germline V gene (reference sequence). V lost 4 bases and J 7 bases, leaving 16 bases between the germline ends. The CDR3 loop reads CASSFLGVSREKLFF. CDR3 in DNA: TGTGCCAGCAGTTTCCTAGGGGTCAGTCGTGAAAAACTGTTTTTT.

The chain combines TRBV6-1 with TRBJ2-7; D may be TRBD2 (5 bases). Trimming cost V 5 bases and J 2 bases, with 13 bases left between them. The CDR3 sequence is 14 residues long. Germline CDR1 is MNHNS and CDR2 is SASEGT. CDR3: CASSPFPGTYEQYF. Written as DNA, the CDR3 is TGTGCCAGCAGTCCATTCCCGGGGACCTACGAGCAGTACTTC.

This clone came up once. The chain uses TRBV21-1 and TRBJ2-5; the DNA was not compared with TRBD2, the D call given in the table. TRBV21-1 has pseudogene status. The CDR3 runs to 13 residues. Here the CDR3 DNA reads TGTGCCAGCACCGCGGACGGGAGAGAGACCCAGTACTTC. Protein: CASTADGRETQYF.

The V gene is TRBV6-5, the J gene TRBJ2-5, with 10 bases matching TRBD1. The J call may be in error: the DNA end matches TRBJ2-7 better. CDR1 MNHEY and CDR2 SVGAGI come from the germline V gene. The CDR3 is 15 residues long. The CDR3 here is CASSYVTGGGYEQYF. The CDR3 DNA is TGTGCCAGCAGTTACGTGACAGGGGGCGGCTACGAGCAGTACTTC.

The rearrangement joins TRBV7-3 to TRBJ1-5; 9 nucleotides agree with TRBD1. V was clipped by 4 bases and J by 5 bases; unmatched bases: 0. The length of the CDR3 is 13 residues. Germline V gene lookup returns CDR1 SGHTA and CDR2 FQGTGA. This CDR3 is CASSWTGDQPQHF. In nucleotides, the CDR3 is TGTGCCAGCAGCTGGACAGGGGATCAGCCCCAGCATTTT.

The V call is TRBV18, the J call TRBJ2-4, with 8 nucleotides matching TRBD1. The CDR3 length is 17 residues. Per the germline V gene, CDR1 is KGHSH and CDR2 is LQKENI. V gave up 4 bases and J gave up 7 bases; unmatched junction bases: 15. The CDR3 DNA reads TGTGCCAGCTCACGAAACTGGACAGGGTTGAGGATGAACATTCAGTACTTC. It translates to CASSRNWTGLRMNIQYF.

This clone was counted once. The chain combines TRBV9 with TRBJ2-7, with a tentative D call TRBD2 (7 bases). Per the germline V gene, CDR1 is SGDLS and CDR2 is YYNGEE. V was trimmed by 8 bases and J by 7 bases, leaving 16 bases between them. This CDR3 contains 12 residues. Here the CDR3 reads CARGEGGGEQYF. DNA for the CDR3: TGTGCCAGGGGGGAAGGGGGAGGGGAGCAGTACTTC.

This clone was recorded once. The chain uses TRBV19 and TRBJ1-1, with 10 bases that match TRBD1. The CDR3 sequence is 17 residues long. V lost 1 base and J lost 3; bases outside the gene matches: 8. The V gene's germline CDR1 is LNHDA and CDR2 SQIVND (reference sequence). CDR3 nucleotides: TGTGCCAGTAGTATAGCCTTCCGGGACAGGGGTGACACTGAAGCTTTCTTT. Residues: CASSIAFRDRGDTEAFF.

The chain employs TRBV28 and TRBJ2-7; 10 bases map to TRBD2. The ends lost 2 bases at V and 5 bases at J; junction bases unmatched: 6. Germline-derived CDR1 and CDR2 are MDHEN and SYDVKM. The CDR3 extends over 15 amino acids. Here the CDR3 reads CASSLPSGSVHEQYF. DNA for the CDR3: TGTGCCAGCAGTTTACCTAGCGGGAGTGTCCACGAGCAGTACTTC.